Given below is one TCR beta chain in context. Antigen: not known. TCRdb redid the calling of the reads with MiXCR, one entry per CDR3 protein. The sample consists of under 850,000 distinct CDR3 sequences, 35% to 45% of them appearing once. The CDR3 totals 19 residues. The ends lost 5 bases at V and 1 base at J; junction bases unmatched: 15. Germline assignment: CDR1 SGHTA and CDR2 FQGTGA. The data stem from a study of T cell repertoires in cytomegalovirus infection. Looking at the study overall: An indication of both CMV infection and matching HLA type came from public TCR beta signatures. Findings and limits, study-wide: The ex vivo response was dominated by HLA-C-restricted CMV-specific TCR beta clonotypes. Based on cumulative public TCR beta family frequency, carriers of CMV plus the relevant HLA were identified.

The sequence came from a human donor in good health (CMV status not recorded). Some clones in this sample may be carry-over from other donors' samples. The chain carries TRBV7-3 and TRBJ2-1; 9 bases are a match to TRBD2. Specimen: PBMCs. CDR3 bases: TGTGCCAGCAGCATTCGTAGGCTAGCGGGGAGAAATTCCTACAATGAGCAGTTCTTC. Its protein product is CASSIRRLAGRNSYNEQFF.